The clone carrying this T cell receptor (beta chain) has a handful of counts. Its antigen remains unidentified. Other DNA sequences within the sample encode an identical CDR3. This entry comes from a study of cytomegalovirus exposure and HLA in healthy donors. Study information: In a later analysis, it was reported that the roughly 130 validation repertoires had been produced on the same platform as the 670 or so repertoires belonging to the first cohort.

Trimming took 5 bases from V and 2 from J, leaving 7 bases between them. In germline, CDR1 is SNHLY, CDR2 FYNNEI. The CDR3 loop spans 13 amino acids. Donors were drawn from the approximately 130-subject validation cohort, separate from the roughly 670-subject first cohort. Sequenced by immunoSEQ multiplex PCR; TCRdb stores in-frame clones only, minus some. The sample has a few hundred thousand clones, 80% to 90% seen once; the top ten hold approximately 0.86%. Study observations and caveats: Diagnosis of cytomegalovirus status made by the classifier reportedly showed high specificity and sensitivity.

This sequence joins TRBV2 and TRBJ1-5; possible D gene TRBD1, 6 bases. The sample taken for sequencing was PBMCs. The sequence was obtained from a woman aged 18-29 years in good health and CMV-seronegative. The CDR3 loop is CASSRQGNQPQHF. The CDR3 DNA reads TGTGCCAGCAGTCGACAGGGCAATCAGCCCCAGCATTTT.